This is a list of T cell receptor beta chains from one sample in a study of cytomegalovirus exposure and HLA in healthy donors. TCRdb's table, derived via immunoSEQ multiplex PCR, lists solely in-frame clones and lacks some. The data contain 200,000 to 250,000 clones, approximately 88% of them singletons. Specimen: PBMCs. Receptors were obtained from a woman aged 25 to 45 in good health and CMV-seropositive. Each CDR3 is given with its conserved first and last residue. Fields, in order: D gene, J gene, V gene, clone size, CDR3 DNA, CDR3 protein. The D gene is left open where the match is weak. Clone sizes are given selectively: once, few, many, or a class where the clone is expanded.

D: .; J: TRBJ1-2; V: TRBV2; size: once; DNA: TGTGCCAGCAACCCTCCAGGAAAAGCTAACTATGGCTACACCTTC; CDR3: CASNPPGKANYGYTF
D: .; J: TRBJ1-2; V: TRBV25-1; size: few; DNA: TGTGCCAGCTGGGACGGCAACTATGGCTACACCTTC; CDR3: CASWDGNYGYTF
D: .; J: TRBJ2-3; V: TRBV7-9; size: once; DNA: TGTGCCAGCGGGGCGCCCGATACGCAGTATTTT; CDR3: CASGAPDTQYF
D: TRBD2; J: TRBJ2-1; V: TRBV5-1; size: .; DNA: TGCGCCAGCGGCCTGACTAGCGGGATCTTCGATGAGCAGTTCTTC; CDR3: CASGLTSGIFDEQFF
D: .; J: TRBJ1-5; V: TRBV7-8; size: .; DNA: TGTGCCAGCAGCTTAGCTGGCGGTCAGCCCCAGCATTTT; CDR3: CASSLAGGQPQHF
D: TRBD1; J: TRBJ1-2; V: TRBV10-3; size: once; DNA: TGTGCCATCAGGGACAGGGGGATCACTGGCTACACCTTC; CDR3: CAIRDRGITGYTF
D: .; J: TRBJ2-1; V: TRBV18; size: .; DNA: TGTGCCAGCTCACCGCGGGGTCACAATGAGCAGTTCTTC; CDR3: CASSPRGHNEQFF
D: .; J: TRBJ2-7; V: TRBV5-1; size: .; DNA: TGCGCCAGCAGCTCCCAGCCTGGGGACGAGCAGTACTTC; CDR3: CASSSQPGDEQYF
D: .; J: TRBJ1-1; V: TRBV5-4; size: few; DNA: TGTGCCAGCAGCTTGCAAGGGGGCACTGAAGCTTTCTTT; CDR3: CASSLQGGTEAFF
D: .; J: TRBJ2-1; V: TRBV28; size: .; DNA: TGTGCCAGCCAAGAGAGGAATGAGCAGTTCTTC; CDR3: CASQERNEQFF
D: .; J: TRBJ2-2; V: TRBV6-4; size: few; DNA: TGTGCCAGCAGTGAAAAGGCTAGTTCGTCCGGGGAGCTGTTTTTT; CDR3: CASSEKASSSGELFF
D: TRBD2; J: TRBJ2-2; V: TRBV6-5; size: .; DNA: TGTGCCAGCGGGTTAACTAGCGGGACCGGGGAGCTGTTTTTT; CDR3: CASGLTSGTGELFF
D: .; J: TRBJ1-5; V: TRBV11-3; size: .; DNA: TGTGCCAGCAGCTTGTATAGCAATCAGCCCCAGCATTTT; CDR3: CASSLYSNQPQHF
D: .; J: TRBJ2-1; V: TRBV28; size: .; DNA: TGTGCCAGCAGTCCCTCCCCGCAGCGGGCAATTACCTACAATGAGCAGTTCTTC; CDR3: CASSPSPQRAITYNEQFF
D: TRBD2; J: TRBJ2-1; V: TRBV14; size: .; DNA: TGTGCCAGCAGCCCACAGGGACTAGCGGGAAAAAATGAGCAGTTCTTC; CDR3: CASSPQGLAGKNEQFF
D: TRBD1; J: TRBJ1-5; V: TRBV5-1; size: .; DNA: TGCGCCAGCAGCTTAGAGTCCGGGACAGATAGCAATCAGCCCCAGCATTTT; CDR3: CASSLESGTDSNQPQHF
D: TRBD1; J: TRBJ1-2; V: TRBV2; size: .; DNA: TGTGCCAGCAGATTACAGGGGGCCAAGGGCACCTTC; CDR3: CASRLQGAKGTF
D: .; J: TRBJ2-1; V: TRBV6-5; size: .; DNA: TGTGCCAGCAGTTACTCGAGGCTGGGAAATGAGCAGTTCTTC; CDR3: CASSYSRLGNEQFF